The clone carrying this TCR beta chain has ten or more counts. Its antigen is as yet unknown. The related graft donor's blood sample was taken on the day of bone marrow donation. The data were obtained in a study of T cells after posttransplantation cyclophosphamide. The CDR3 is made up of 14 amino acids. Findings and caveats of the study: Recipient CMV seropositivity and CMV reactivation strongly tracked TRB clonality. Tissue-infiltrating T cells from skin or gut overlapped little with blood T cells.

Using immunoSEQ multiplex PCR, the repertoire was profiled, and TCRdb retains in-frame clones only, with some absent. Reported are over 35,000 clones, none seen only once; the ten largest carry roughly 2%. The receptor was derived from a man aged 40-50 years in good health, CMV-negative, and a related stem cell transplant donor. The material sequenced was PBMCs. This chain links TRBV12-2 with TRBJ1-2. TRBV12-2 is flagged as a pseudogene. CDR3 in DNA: TGTGCAAGTCGCTTAGCACCAGGGGAGGGTGGCTACACCTTC. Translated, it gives CASRLAPGEGGYTF.